The 2 T cell receptor beta chains below all came from one sample that was sequenced in a study of tumor and adjacent non-tumor tissue in lung cancer. Three rounds of nested PCR, following a modified ARM-PCR protocol, produced the TCRbeta library. One entry per CDR3 protein results from TCRdb running MiXCR on the multiplex PCR reads. The top ten clones hold around 20% of a sample with 68,000 or so distinct CDR3 sequences, about three fifths of them seen once. The template was RNA from unsorted bulk tissue. The specimen was lung tumor tissue. Receptors originate from a man in his fifties with non-small cell lung cancer.

Comment on this clonotype: Being one base from a much bigger clone, this may be a read error. The chain links TRBV12-3 or TRBV12-4 to TRBJ1-4; TRBD1 is a possible D gene (6 bases). The CDR3 contains 14 residues. The germline V and J ends were trimmed by 8 bases and 0 bases, with 10 bases remaining between them. CDR3 DNA sequence: TGTGCCAGCGGCCGGACAGCAACTAATGAAAAACTGTTTTTT. Its protein product is CASGRTATNEKLFF.

Regarding this clonotype: This clone may be a read error of a much larger clone one base away. The CDR3 region has the DNA TGTGCCAGCAGATATGGGTTTGGAACCGGGGGGCTGTTTTTT. Amino acid sequence: CASRYGFGTGGLFF. The chain uses TRBV6-5 and TRBJ2-2, with D possibly matching TRBD2 (6 bases). This CDR3 is 14 amino acids long. Germline assignment: CDR1 MNHEY and CDR2 SVGAGI.